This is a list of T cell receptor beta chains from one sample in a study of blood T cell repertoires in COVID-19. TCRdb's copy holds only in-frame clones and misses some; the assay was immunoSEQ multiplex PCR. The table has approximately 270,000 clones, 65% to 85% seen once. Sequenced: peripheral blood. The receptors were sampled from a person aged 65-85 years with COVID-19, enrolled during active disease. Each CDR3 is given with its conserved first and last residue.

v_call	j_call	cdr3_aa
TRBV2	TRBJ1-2	CASSELSGAAPNYGYTF
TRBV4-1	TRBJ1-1	CASSQLDRAGTEAFF
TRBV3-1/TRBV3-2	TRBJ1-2	CASKDTWDNRGYTF
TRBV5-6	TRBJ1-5	CASSRFEGNQPQHF
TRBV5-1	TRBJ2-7	CASSIEGAGAYEQYF
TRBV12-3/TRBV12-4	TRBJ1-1	CATGQGNTEAFF
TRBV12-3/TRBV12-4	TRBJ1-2	CASSYSGTYGYTF
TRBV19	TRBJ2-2	CASGVGGLNTGELFF
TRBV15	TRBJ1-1	CATSRGGVDEAFF
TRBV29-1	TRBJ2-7	CSVGGEANEQYF
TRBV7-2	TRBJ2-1	CASSLTPSLYNEQFF
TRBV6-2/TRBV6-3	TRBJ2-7	CASSYSFGVSYEQYF
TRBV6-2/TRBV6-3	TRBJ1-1	CASSLRTGVTEAFF
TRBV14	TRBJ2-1	CASSQRDRVYNEQFF
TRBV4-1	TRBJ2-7	CASSQGAGQRYEQYF
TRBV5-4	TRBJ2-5	CASRAGGTETQYF
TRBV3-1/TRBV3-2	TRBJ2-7	CATQLGQKSGRYYEQYF
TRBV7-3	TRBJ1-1	CASSQGVNTEAFF
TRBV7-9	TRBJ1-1	CASSLGDLNTEAFF
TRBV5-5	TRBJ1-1	CASSQTPGQGYTEAFF
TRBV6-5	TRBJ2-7	CASSYRTSGGLYEQYF
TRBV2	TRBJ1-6	CASTRRDGEFSPLHF